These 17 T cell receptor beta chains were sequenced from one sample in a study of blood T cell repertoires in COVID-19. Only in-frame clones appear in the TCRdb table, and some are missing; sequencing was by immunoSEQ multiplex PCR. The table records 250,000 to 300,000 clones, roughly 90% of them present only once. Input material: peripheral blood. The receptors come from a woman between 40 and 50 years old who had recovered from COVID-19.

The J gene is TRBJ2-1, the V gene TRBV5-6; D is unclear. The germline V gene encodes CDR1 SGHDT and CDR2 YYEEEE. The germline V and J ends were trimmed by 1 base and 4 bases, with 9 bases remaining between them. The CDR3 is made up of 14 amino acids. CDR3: CASSLKQYYNEQFF. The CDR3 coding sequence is TGTGCCAGCAGCTTGAAACAGTATTACAATGAGCAGTTCTTC.

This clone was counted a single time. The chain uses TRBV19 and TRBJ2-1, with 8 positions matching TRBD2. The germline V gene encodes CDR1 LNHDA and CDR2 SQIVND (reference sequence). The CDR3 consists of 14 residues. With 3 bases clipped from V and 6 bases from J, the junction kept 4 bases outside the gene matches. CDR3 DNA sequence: TGTGCCAGTAGTATTGGGGCGGGGGGCAATGAGCAGTTCTTC. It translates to CASSIGAGGNEQFF.

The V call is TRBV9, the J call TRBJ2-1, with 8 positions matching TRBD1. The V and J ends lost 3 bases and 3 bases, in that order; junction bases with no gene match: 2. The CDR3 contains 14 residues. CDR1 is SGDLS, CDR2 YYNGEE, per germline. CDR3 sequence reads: CASSGQGYYNEQFF. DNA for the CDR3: TGTGCCAGCAGCGGACAGGGGTACTACAATGAGCAGTTCTTC. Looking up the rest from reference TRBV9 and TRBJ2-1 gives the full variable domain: DSGVTQTPKHLITATGQRVTLRCSPRSGDLSVYWYQQSLDQGLQFLIQYYNGEERAKGNILERFSAQQFPDLHSELNLSSLELGDSALYFCASSGQGYYNEQFFGPGTRLTVL.

The CDR3 region has the DNA TGTGCCAGTAGTATATCACAGAAAAATCAGCCCCAGCATTTT. Protein product: CASSISQKNQPQHF. V usage is TRBV19 and J usage is TRBJ1-5, with unresolved D. The germline V gene encodes CDR1 LNHDA and CDR2 SQIVND (reference sequence). The V end was cut by 2 bases, the J end by 4 bases, with 9 bases between. CDR3 length: 14 amino acids.

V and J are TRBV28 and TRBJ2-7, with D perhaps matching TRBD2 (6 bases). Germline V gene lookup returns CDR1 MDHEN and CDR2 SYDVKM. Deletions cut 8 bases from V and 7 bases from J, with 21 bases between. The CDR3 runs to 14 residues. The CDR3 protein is CASQTPGVLGEQYF. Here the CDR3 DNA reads TGTGCCAGCCAAACACCGGGAGTCCTGGGGGAGCAGTACTTC.

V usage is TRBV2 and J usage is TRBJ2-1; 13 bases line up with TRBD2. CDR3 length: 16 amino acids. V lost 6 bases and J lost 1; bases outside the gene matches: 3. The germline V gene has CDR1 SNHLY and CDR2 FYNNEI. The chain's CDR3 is CASRETSGRSYNEQFF. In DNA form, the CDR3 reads TGTGCCAGCAGGGAGACTAGCGGGAGGTCCTACAATGAGCAGTTCTTC.

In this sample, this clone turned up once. The CDR3 is CASSLVATTTGELFF. Written as DNA, the CDR3 is TGTGCCAGCAGCTTAGTAGCGACTACCACCGGGGAGCTGTTTTTT. This chain links TRBV7-9 with TRBJ2-2, with D possibly matching TRBD2 (5 bases). Between the trimmed V and J ends, which lost 1 base and 4 bases, there was a span of 10 bases. This CDR3 is 15 amino acids long. CDR1 and CDR2 (germline): SEHNR, FQNEAQ (reference sequence).

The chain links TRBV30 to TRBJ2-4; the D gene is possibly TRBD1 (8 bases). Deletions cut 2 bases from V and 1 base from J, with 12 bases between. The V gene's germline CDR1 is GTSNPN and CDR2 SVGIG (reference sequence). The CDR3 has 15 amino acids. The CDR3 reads CAWSSQGGAKNIQYF. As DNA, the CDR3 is TGTGCCTGGAGTTCACAGGGGGGGGCCAAAAACATTCAGTACTTC.

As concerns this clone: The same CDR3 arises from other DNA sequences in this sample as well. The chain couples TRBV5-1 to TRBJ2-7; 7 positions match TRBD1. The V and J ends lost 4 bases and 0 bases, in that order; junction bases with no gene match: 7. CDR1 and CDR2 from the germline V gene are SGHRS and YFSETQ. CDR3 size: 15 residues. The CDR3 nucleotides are TGCGCCAGCAGCCCCCGGACAGGCGGCTCCTACGAGCAGTACTTC. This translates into CASSPRTGGSYEQYF.

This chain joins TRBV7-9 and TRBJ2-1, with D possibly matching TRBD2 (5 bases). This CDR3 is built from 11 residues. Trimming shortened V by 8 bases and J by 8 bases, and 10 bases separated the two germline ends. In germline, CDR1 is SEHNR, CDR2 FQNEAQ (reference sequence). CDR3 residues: CASRGWDEQFF. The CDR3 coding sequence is TGTGCCAGCCGGGGTTGGGATGAGCAGTTCTTC.

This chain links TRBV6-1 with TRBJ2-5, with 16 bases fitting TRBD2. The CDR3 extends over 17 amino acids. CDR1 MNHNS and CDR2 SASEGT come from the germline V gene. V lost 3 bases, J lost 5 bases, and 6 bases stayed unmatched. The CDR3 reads CASSEGTSGRARETQYF. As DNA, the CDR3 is TGTGCCAGCAGTGAGGGGACTAGCGGGAGGGCCCGGGAGACCCAGTACTTC.

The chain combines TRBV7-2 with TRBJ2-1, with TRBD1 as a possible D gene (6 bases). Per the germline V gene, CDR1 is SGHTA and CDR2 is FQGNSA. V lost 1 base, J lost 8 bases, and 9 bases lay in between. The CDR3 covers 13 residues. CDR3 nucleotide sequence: TGTGCCAGCAGCTTAGGGACAGTCTATGAGCAGTTCTTC. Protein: CASSLGTVYEQFF.

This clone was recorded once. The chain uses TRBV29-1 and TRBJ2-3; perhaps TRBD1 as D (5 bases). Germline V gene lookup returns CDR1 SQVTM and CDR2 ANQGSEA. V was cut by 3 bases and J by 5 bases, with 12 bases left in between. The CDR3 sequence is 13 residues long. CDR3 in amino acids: CSVEGPSGDTQYF. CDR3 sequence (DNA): TGCAGCGTTGAGGGGCCGTCGGGAGATACGCAGTATTTT.

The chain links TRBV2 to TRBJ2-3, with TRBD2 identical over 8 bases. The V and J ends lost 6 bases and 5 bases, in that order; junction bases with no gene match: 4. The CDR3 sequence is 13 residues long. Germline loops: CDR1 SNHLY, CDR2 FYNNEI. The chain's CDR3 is CASSERELDTQYF. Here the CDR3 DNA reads TGTGCCAGCAGCGAGCGGGAGTTAGATACGCAGTATTTT.

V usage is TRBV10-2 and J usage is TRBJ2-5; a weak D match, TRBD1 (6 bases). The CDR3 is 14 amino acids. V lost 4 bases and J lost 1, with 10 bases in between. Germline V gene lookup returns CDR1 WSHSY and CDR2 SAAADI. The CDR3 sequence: CASSARGGQETQYF. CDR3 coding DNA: TGCGCCAGCAGTGCGAGAGGGGGCCAAGAGACCCAGTACTTC.

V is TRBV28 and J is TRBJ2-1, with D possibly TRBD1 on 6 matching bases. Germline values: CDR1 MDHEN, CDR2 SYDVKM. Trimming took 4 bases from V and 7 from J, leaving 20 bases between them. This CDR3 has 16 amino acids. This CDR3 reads CASSSALQGTGNEQFF. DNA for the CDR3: TGTGCCAGCAGTTCCGCCCTACAGGGTACGGGGAATGAGCAGTTCTTC. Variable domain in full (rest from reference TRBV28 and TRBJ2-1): DVKVTQSSRYLVKRTGEKVFLECVQDMDHENMFWYRQDPGLGLRLIYFSYDVKMKEKGDIPEGYSVSREKKERFSLILESASTNQTSMYLCASSSALQGTGNEQFFGPGTRLTVL.

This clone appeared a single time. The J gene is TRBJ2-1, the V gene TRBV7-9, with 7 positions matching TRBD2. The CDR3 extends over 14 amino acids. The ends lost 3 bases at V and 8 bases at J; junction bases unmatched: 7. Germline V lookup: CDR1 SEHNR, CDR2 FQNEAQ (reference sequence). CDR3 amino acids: CASSFSSGMDEQFF. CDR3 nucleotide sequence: TGTGCCAGCAGCTTCTCTAGCGGCATGGATGAGCAGTTCTTC.